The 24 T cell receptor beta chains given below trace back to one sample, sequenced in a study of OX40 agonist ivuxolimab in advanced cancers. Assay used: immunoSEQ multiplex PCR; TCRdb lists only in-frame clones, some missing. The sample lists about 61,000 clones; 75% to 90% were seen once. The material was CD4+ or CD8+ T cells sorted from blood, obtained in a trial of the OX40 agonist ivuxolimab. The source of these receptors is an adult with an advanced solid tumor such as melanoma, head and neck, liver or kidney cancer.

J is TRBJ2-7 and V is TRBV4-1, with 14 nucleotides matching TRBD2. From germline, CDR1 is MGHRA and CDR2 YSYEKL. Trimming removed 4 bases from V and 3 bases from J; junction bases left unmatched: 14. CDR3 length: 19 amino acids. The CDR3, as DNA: TGCGCCAGCAGCCTCCAGGGAGACGCCGGGACTAGCGGGGGCTACGAGCAGTACTTC. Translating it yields CASSLQGDAGTSGGYEQYF.

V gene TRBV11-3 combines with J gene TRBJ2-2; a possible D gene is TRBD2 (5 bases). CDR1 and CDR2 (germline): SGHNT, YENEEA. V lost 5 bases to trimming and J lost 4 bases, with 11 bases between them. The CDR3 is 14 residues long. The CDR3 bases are TGTGCCAGCAGCCCCCTGGGGAGCACCGGGGAGCTGTTTTTT. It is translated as CASSPLGSTGELFF.

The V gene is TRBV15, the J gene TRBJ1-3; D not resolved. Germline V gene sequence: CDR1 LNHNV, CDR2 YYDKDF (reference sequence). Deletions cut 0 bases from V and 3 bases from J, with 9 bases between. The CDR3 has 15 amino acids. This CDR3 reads CATSRDRGNGNTIYF. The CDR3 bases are TGTGCCACCAGCAGAGATAGAGGAAATGGAAACACCATATATTTT.

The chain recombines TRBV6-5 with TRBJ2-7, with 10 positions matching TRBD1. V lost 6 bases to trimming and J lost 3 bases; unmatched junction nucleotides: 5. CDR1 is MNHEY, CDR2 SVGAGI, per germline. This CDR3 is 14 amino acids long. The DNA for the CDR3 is TGTGCCAGCAGGGCCGGACAGGGGGGCTACGAGCAGTACTTC. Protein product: CASRAGQGGYEQYF.

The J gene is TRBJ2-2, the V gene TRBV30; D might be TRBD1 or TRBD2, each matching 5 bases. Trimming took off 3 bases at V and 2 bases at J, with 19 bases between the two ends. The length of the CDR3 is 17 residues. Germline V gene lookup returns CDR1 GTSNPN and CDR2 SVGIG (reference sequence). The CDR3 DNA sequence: TGTGCCTGGAGCGTAGCTTCGGGACGGACAAACACCGGGGAGCTGTTTTTT. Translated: CAWSVASGRTNTGELFF.

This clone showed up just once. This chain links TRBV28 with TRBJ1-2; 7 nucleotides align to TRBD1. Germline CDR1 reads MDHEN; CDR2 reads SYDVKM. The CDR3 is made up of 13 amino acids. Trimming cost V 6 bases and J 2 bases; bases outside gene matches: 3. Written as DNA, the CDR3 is TGTGCCAGCAGGCCGACAGGGAACTATGGCTACACCTTC. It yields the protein CASRPTGNYGYTF.

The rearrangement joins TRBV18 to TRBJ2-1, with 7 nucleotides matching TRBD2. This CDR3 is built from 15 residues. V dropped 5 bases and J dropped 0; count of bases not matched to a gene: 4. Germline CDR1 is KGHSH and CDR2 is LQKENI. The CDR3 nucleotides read TGTGCCAGCTCAAAAGCGGGAAGCTCCTACAATGAGCAGTTCTTC. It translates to CASSKAGSSYNEQFF.

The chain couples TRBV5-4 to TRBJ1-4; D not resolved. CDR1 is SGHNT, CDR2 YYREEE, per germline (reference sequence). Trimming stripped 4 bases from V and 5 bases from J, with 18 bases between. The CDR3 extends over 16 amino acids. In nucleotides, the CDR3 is TGTGCCAGCAGCAGGTCATTCAACGACCCAAATGAAAAACTGTTTTTT. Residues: CASSRSFNDPNEKLFF.

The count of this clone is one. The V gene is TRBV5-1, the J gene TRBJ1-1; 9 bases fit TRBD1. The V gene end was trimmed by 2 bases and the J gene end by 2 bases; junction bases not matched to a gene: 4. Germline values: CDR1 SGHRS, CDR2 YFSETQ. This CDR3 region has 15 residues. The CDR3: CASSFRTGDNTEAFF. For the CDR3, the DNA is TGCGCCAGCAGCTTTAGGACAGGGGATAACACTGAAGCTTTCTTT.

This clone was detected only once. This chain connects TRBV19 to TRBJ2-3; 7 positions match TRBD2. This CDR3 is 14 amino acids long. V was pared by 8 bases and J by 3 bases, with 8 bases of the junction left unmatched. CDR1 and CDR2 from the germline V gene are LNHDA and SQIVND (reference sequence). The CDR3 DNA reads TGTGCCAGTTCGACTGGCGGGGGAACAGATACGCAGTATTTT. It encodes CASSTGGGTDTQYF.

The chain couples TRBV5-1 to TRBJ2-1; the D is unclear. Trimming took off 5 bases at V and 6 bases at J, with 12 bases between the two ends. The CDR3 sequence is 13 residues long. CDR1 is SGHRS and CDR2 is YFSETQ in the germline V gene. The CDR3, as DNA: TGCGCCAGCAGGGGGATAGCTGCCAATGAGCAGTTCTTC. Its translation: CASRGIAANEQFF.

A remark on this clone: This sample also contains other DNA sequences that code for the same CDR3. CDR3 DNA: TGTGCCAGCAGTTTATTGGAGGGCTTCGGCACTGAAGCTTTCTTT. Protein sequence: CASSLLEGFGTEAFF. The chain employs TRBV28 and TRBJ1-1; D remains ambiguous. This CDR3 has 15 residues. The V end lost 1 base, the J end lost 4 bases, and 13 bases lay between the germline ends. Germline V gene lookup returns CDR1 MDHEN and CDR2 SYDVKM.

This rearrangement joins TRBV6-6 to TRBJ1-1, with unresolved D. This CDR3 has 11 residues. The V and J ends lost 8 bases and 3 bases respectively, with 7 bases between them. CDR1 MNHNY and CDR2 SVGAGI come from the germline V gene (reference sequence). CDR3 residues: CASRRDTEAFF. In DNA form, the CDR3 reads TGTGCCAGCCGGAGGGACACTGAAGCTTTCTTT.

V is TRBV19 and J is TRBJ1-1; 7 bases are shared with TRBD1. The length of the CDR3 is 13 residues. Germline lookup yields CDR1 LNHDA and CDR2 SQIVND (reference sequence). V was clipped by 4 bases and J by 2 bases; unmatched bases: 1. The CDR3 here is CASSKGANTEAFF. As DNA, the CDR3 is TGTGCCAGTAGTAAGGGGGCAAACACTGAAGCTTTCTTT.

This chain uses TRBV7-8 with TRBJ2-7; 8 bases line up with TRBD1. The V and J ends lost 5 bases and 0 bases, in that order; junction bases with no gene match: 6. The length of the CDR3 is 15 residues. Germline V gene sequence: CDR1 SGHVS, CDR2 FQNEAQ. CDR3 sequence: CASSLRQGPSYEQYF. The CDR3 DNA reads TGTGCCAGCAGCCTGAGACAGGGGCCCTCCTACGAGCAGTACTTC.

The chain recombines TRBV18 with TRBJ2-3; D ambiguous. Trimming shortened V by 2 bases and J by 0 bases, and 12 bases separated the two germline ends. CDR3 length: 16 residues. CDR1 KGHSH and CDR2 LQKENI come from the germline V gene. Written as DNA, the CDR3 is TGTGCCAGCTCACCAGGTCTTACGATAAGCACAGATACGCAGTATTTT. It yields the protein CASSPGLTISTDTQYF.

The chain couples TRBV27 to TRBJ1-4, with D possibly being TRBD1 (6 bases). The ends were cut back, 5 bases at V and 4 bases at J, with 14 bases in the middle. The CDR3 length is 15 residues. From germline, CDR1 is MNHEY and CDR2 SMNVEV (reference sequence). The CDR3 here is CASSGSGTSNEKLFF. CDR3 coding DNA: TGTGCCAGCAGTGGATCCGGGACAAGTAATGAAAAACTGTTTTTT. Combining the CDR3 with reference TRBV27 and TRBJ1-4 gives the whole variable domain EAQVTQNPRYLITVTGKKLTVTCSQNMNHEYMSWYRQDPGLGLRQIYYSMNVEVTDKGDVPEGYKVSRKEKRNFPLILESPSPNQTSLYFCASSGSGTSNEKLFFGSGTQLSVL.

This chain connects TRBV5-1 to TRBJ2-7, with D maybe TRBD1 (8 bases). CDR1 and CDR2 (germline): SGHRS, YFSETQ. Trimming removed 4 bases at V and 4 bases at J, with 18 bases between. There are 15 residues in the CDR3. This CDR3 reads CASSRGTGGDYEQYF. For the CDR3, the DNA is TGCGCCAGCAGCCGAGGAACAGGGGGGGATTACGAGCAGTACTTC.

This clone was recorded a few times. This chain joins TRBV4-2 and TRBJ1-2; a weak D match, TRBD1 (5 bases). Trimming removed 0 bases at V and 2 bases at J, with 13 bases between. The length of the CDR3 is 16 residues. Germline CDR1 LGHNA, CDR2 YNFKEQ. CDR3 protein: CASSQDMPRDNYGYTF. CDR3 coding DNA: TGTGCCAGCAGCCAAGATATGCCAAGGGACAACTATGGCTACACCTTC.

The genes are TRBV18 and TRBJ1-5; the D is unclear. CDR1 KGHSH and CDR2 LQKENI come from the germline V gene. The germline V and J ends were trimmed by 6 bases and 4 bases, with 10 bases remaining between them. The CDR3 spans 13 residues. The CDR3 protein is CASSEAVNQPQHF. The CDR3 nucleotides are TGTGCCAGCTCGGAGGCGGTGAATCAGCCCCAGCATTTT.

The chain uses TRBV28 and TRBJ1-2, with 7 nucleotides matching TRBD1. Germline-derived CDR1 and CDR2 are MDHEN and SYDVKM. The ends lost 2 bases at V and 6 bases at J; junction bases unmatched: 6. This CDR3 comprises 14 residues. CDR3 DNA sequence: TGTGCCAGCAGTTTAATAGGGGGCGCAGATGGCTACACCTTC. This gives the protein CASSLIGGADGYTF.

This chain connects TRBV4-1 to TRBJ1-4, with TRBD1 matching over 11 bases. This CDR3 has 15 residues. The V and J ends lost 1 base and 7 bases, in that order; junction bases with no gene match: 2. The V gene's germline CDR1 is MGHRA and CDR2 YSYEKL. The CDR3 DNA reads TGCGCCAGCAGCCAAGGGGGGACAGGGGGTGAAAAACTGTTTTTT. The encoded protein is CASSQGGTGGEKLFF.

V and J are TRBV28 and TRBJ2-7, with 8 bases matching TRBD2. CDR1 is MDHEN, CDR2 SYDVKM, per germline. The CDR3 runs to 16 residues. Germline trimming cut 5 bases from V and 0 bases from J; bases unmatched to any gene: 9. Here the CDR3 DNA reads TGTGCCAGCAGTGGATTACTAGCGGAAAGCTCCTACGAGCAGTACTTC. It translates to CASSGLLAESSYEQYF. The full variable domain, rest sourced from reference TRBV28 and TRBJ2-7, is DVKVTQSSRYLVKRTGEKVFLECVQDMDHENMFWYRQDPGLGLRLIYFSYDVKMKEKGDIPEGYSVSREKKERFSLILESASTNQTSMYLCASSGLLAESSYEQYFGPGTRLTVT.

CDR3 sequence (DNA): TGTGCCAGCGGGGGACAGGGAGACGAGCAGTACTTC. Residues: CASGGQGDEQYF. The genes are TRBV6-6 and TRBJ2-7; 9 bases fit TRBD1. V dropped 8 bases and J dropped 5; count of bases not matched to a gene: 4. Germline CDR1 is MNHNY and CDR2 is SVGAGI (reference sequence). This CDR3 contains 12 residues.